Listed below are T cell receptor beta chains from one sample, sequenced in a study of monozygotic twins with inflammatory bowel disease. From its re-call of the 5' RACE reads, TCRdb lists each CDR3 protein once, without DNA. The clone table shows about 300,000 distinct CDR3 sequences, with the ten largest holding over 5%. Source material: blood. Every receptor here comes from a human donor with ulcerative colitis or Crohn's disease, or a healthy co-twin of an affected twin (not recorded which). The CDR3 runs from the conserved cysteine through the conserved F or W.

TRBV7-2	TRBJ2-3	CASSPPGLAGLDTQYF
TRBV6-1	TRBJ1-5	CASSGDRGRNQPQHF
TRBV6-6	TRBJ2-5	CASSYSSVKETQYF
TRBV12-3/TRBV12-4	TRBJ2-7	CASLPGTGVGEQYF
TRBV7-2	TRBJ2-7	CASSLGSSGAYEQYF
TRBV7-2	TRBJ2-7	CASSPSGRSSYEQYF
TRBV18	TRBJ2-3	CASSPDGDTQYF
TRBV7-2	TRBJ1-1	CASSLVGGLNTEAFF
TRBV9	TRBJ2-7	CASSPRTSSYEQYF
TRBV7-2	TRBJ2-3	CASSTTSGGADTQYF
TRBV15	TRBJ2-1	CATSTEKGPYNEQFF
TRBV27	TRBJ1-6	CASTSWGDLPLHF
TRBV4-3	TRBJ1-3	CASSQALIGGNTIYF
TRBV2	TRBJ1-1	CASSGPGLGTEAFF
TRBV6-2/TRBV6-3	TRBJ1-1	CASTKGQGPTTEAFF
TRBV30	TRBJ1-6	CARSGNYNSPLHF
TRBV20-1	TRBJ2-7	CSARVGHNYEQYF
TRBV19	TRBJ2-2	CASSIGPTGELFF